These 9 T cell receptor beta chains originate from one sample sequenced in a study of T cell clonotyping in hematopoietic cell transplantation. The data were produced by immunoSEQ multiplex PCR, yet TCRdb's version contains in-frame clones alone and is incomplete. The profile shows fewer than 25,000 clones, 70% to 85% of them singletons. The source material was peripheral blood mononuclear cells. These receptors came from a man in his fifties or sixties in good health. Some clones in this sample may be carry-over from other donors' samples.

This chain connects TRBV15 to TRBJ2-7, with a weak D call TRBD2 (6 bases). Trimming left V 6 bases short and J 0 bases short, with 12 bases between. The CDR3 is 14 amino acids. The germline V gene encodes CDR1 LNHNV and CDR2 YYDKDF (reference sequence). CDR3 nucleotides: TGTGCCACCAGGGGGGGTGCAAGCTCCTACGAGCAGTACTTC. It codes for CATRGGASSYEQYF. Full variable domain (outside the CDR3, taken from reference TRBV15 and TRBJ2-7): DAMVIQNPRYQVTQFGKPVTLSCSQTLNHNVMYWYQQKSSQAPKLLFHYYDKDFNNEADTPDNFQSRRPNTSFCFLDIRSPGLGDTAMYLCATRGGASSYEQYFGPGTRLTVT.

The CDR3 region has the DNA TGTGCCAGCAGCTTAGGGATGGGGAGGACGGACTATGGCTACACCTTC. This translates into CASSLGMGRTDYGYTF. The genes are TRBV13 and TRBJ1-2, with D unclear. Trimming took off 0 bases at V and 3 bases at J, with 14 bases between the two ends. The CDR3 has 16 amino acids. The germline gives CDR1 PRHDT, CDR2 FYEKMQ (reference sequence). Full variable domain (rest looked up from reference TRBV13 and TRBJ1-2): AAGVIQSPRHLIKEKRETATLKCYPIPRHDTVYWYQQGPGQDPQFLISFYEKMQSDKGSIPDRFSAQQFSDYHSELNMSSLELGDSALYFCASSLGMGRTDYGYTFGSGTRLTVV.

CDR3 loop: CASSLARTGKETQYF. DNA for the CDR3: TGTGCCAGCAGCCTTGCCCGGACAGGGAAAGAGACCCAGTACTTC. The chain carries TRBV5-6 and TRBJ2-5, with TRBD1 matching 8 bases. This CDR3 has 15 residues. Trimming at V came to 4 bases and at J to 3 bases, leaving 8 bases not matched to a gene. CDR1 SGHDT and CDR2 YYEEEE come from the germline V gene.

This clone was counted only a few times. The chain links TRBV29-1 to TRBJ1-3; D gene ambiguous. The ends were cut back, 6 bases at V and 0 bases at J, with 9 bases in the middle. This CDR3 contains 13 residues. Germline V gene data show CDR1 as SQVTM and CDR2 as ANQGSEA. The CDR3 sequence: CSVLPFSGNTIYF. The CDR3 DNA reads TGCAGCGTCCTGCCTTTCTCTGGAAACACCATATATTTT.

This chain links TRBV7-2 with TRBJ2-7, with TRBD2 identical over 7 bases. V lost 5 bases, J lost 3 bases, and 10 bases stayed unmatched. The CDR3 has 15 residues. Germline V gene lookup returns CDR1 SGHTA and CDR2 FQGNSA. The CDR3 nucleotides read TGTGCCAGCAGCCTCCTATCGGGAGGCCACTACGAGCAGTACTTC. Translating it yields CASSLLSGGHYEQYF.

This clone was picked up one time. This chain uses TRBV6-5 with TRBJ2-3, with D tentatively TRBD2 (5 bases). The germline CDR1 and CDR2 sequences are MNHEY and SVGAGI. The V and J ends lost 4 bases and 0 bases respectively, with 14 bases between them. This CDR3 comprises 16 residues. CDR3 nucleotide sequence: TGTGCCAGCAGTTTCGGGGTAGCCCCTAGCACAGATACGCAGTATTTT. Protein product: CASSFGVAPSTDTQYF.

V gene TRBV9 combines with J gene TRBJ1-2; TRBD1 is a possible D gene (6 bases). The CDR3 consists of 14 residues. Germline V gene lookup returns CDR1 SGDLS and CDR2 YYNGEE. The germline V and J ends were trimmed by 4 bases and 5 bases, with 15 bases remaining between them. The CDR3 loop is CASSPPGERYGYTF. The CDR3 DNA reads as TGTGCCAGCAGCCCCCCAGGGGAGAGATATGGCTACACCTTC.

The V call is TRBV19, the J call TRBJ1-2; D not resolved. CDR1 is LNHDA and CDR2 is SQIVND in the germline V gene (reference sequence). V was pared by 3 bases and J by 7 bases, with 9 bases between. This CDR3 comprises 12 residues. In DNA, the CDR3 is TGTGCCAGTAGTATTCGTCGGCTTGGCTACACCTTC. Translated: CASSIRRLGYTF.

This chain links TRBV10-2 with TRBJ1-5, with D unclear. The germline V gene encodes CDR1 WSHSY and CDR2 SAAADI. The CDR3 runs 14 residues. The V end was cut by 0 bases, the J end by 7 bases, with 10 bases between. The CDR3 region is CASSESGVGQPQHF. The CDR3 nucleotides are TGCGCCAGCAGTGAGTCCGGGGTCGGGCAGCCCCAGCATTTT.